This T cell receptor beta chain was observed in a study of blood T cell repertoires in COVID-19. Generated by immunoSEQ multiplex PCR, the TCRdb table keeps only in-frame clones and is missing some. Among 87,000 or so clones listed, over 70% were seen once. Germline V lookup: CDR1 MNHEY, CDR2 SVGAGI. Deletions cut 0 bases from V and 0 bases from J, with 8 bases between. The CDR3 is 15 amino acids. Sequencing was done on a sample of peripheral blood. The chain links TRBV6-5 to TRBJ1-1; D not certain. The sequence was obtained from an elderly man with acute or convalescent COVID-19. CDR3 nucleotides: TGTGCCAGCAGTTACTCGGCCGGGGTGAACACTGAAGCTTTCTTT. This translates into CASSYSAGVNTEAFF.